The 26 T cell receptor beta chains listed next were all sequenced from one sample in a study of blood T cells in healthy people across ages. Together with a sample-barcoded 5' primer, a J-beta primer mix was included in a second PCR lasting about 7 to 12 cycles. TCRdb re-called the 5' RACE reads with MiXCR, one entry per CDR3 protein. The top ten hold 6.7% of the sample, which has over 1,300,000 distinct CDR3 sequences, approximately 59% seen once. Sequencing was carried out using blood. The receptor source for this set is a young man in good health.

As concerns this clonotype: At one boundary the junction diverges from the germline segment, which might be a read error. The chain carries TRBV7-2 and TRBJ2-1, with 13 nucleotides matching TRBD2. CDR3 size: 15 residues. Germline CDR1 SGHTA, CDR2 FQGNSA. The CDR3 coding sequence is TGTGCCAGCAGCCAGGGGACTAGCGGGAACTATGAGAAGTTCTTC. Protein: CASSQGTSGNYEKFF.

V is TRBV2 and J is TRBJ1-2, with 7 bases identical to TRBD1. The CDR3 covers 14 residues. Germline CDR1 reads SNHLY; CDR2 reads FYNNEI. V was pared by 2 bases and J by 5 bases, with 5 bases of the junction left unmatched. CDR3: CASSESTGEYGYTF. The CDR3 DNA is TGTGCCAGCAGTGAATCAACAGGGGAATATGGCTACACCTTC.

The V gene is TRBV2, the J gene TRBJ2-7, with 7 positions matching TRBD1. Germline assignment: CDR1 SNHLY and CDR2 FYNNEI. CDR3 size: 10 residues. With 10 bases clipped from V and 6 bases from J, the junction kept 3 bases outside the gene matches. The CDR3 nucleotides read TGTGCCACCCGACAGGGCGAGCAGTACTTC. This codes for CATRQGEQYF.

The chain carries TRBV11-2 and TRBJ2-3; 16 bases match TRBD2. This CDR3 comprises 17 residues. V lost 4 bases and J lost 5; bases outside the gene matches: 6. Germline CDR1 SGHAT, CDR2 FQNNGV. The CDR3 is CASSWGLAGGPGDTQYF. CDR3 DNA: TGTGCCAGCAGCTGGGGACTAGCGGGAGGGCCGGGAGATACGCAGTATTTT.

V usage is TRBV6-2 or TRBV6-3 and J usage is TRBJ2-7; D perhaps matches TRBD1 (6 bases). V lost 6 bases and J lost 0, with 12 bases in between. From germline, CDR1 is MNHEY and CDR2 SVGEGT. The CDR3 spans 14 residues. The CDR3 DNA follows: TGTGCCAGCAGCAGGGACACTTACTCCTACGAGCAGTACTTC. Its translation is CASSRDTYSYEQYF.

The chain couples TRBV20-1 to TRBJ2-1, with 9 bases matching TRBD2. Germline CDR1 DFQATT, CDR2 SNEGSKA (reference sequence). This CDR3 has 13 amino acids. J gave up 5 bases and V 8 bases, and 7 bases lay outside the gene matches. For the CDR3, the DNA is TGCAGTCAGACTAGCGGACCGAACAATGAGCAGTTCTTC. As protein: CSQTSGPNNEQFF.

This clonotype has a single count. V is TRBV12-5 and J is TRBJ2-3; D perhaps matches TRBD2 (5 bases). V lost 1 base, J lost 3 bases, and 8 bases lay in between. The CDR3 runs 14 residues. Germline V CDR1 and CDR2: LGHNT, FRNRAP. CDR3 amino acids: CASGLERTTDTQYF. In DNA, the CDR3 is TGTGCTAGTGGTTTGGAGCGGACTACAGATACGCAGTATTTT. Filled out from reference TRBV12-5 and TRBJ2-3, the complete variable domain reads DARVTQTPRHKVTEMGQEVTMRCQPILGHNTVFWYRQTMMQGLELLAYFRNRAPLDDSGMPKDRFSAEMPDATLATLKIQPSEPRDSAVYFCASGLERTTDTQYFGPGTRLTVL.

The chain employs TRBV2 and TRBJ2-7; no firm D call. Germline V gives CDR1 SNHLY, CDR2 FYNNEI. V was pared by 8 bases and J by 1 base, with 6 bases between. This CDR3 comprises 11 residues. CDR3 bases: TGTGCCAGCGAGTTGTCCTACGAGCAGTACTTC. The encoded protein is CASELSYEQYF. The full variable domain, in which reference TRBV2 and TRBJ2-7 provide the parts outside the CDR3, is EPEVTQTPSHQVTQMGQEVILRCVPISNHLYFYWYRQILGQKVEFLVSFYNNEISEKSEIFDDQFSVERPDGSNFTLKIRSTKLEDSAMYFCASELSYEQYFGPGTRLTVT.

This clonotype was seen a handful of times. The genes are TRBV4-1 and TRBJ2-7, with D unclear. This CDR3 region has 14 residues. V was clipped by 4 bases and J by 6 bases, with 16 bases between them. Germline V gives CDR1 MGHRA, CDR2 YSYEKL. Here the CDR3 reads CASSPSGVLSEQYF. The CDR3 region has the DNA TGCGCCAGCAGCCCCAGTGGTGTCCTCTCCGAGCAGTACTTC.

The chain has TRBV6-5 and TRBJ2-1; TRBD1 might be the D (6 bases). Trimming took 0 bases from V and 5 from J, leaving 14 bases between them. This CDR3 is built from 16 residues. Germline assignment: CDR1 MNHEY and CDR2 SVGAGI. CDR3 amino acids: CASSYSNGGRNNEQFF. For the CDR3, the DNA is TGTGCCAGCAGTTACTCGAATGGGGGCCGGAACAATGAGCAGTTCTTC.

The sample holds a few counts of this clonotype. The gene calls are TRBV10-3 and TRBJ1-2, with TRBD1 as a possible D gene (6 bases). V was trimmed by 0 bases and J by 4 bases, leaving 12 bases between them. The CDR3 has 15 amino acids. Germline V lookup: CDR1 ENHRY, CDR2 SYGVKD. CDR3 sequence (DNA): TGTGCCATCAGTGAGTCGAAGGACAGTCCCTATGGCTACACCTTC. Translated, it gives CAISESKDSPYGYTF.

This rearrangement joins TRBV6-5 to TRBJ2-3, with D perhaps TRBD1 (5 bases). CDR3 length equals 14 residues. Germline CDR1 MNHEY, CDR2 SVGAGI. Trimming took off 6 bases at V and 2 bases at J, with 12 bases between the two ends. The chain's CDR3 is CASSYQTDTDTQYF. CDR3 DNA sequence: TGTGCCAGCAGCTATCAGACAGACACAGATACGCAGTATTTT.

J is TRBJ2-5 and V is TRBV27; TRBD1 matches at 7 bases. The J call may be wrong; the DNA end is better matched by TRBJ2-7. Per the germline V gene, CDR1 is MNHEY and CDR2 is SMNVEV (reference sequence). CDR3 size: 14 residues. The CDR3 coding sequence is TGTGCCAGCAGTTTAACCGGGACAGCTGGCGAGCAGTACTTC. Translated: CASSLTGTAGEQYF.

The chain employs TRBV4-1 and TRBJ2-7, with a tentative D call TRBD2 (5 bases). The DNA end is more similar to TRBJ2-5, so the J call may be wrong. Germline V gene data show CDR1 as MGHRA and CDR2 as YSYEKL. This CDR3 is 13 amino acids long. CDR3 amino acids: CASSQLPGETQYF. CDR3 nucleotides: TGCGCCAGCAGCCAGCTTCCGGGGGAGACCCAGTACTTC.

This clonotype was counted between two and nine times. The chain has TRBV3-1 and TRBJ2-5; D remains unclear. Germline V CDR1 and CDR2: LGHDT, YNNKEL (reference sequence). V was clipped by 3 bases and J by 2 bases, with 13 bases between them. CDR3 length: 15 residues. CDR3 nucleotides: TGTGCCAGCAGCCATATGGCAGAAAATCAAGAGACCCAGTACTTC. This translates into CASSHMAENQETQYF.

Turning to this clonotype: One end of the junction varies from germline; a read error may be responsible. The chain couples TRBV3-1 to TRBJ2-7, with D unresolved. Germline CDR1 reads LGHDT; CDR2 reads YNNKEL (reference sequence). The CDR3 is made up of 14 amino acids. CDR3 DNA sequence: TGTGCCAGCAGCCAAACGTCCAGTTCCTACGGGCAGTACTTC. It encodes CASSQTSSSYGQYF.

This clonotype was observed once. The J gene is TRBJ1-4, the V gene TRBV20-1, with 7 positions matching TRBD1. Germline values: CDR1 DFQATT, CDR2 SNEGSKA (reference sequence). The J segment lost 3 bases and the V segment lost 3 bases, leaving 4 bases of the junction unmatched. The CDR3 runs 14 residues. CDR3 residues: CSARTTGPNEKLFF. The DNA for the CDR3 is TGCAGTGCTAGGACGACAGGGCCTAATGAAAAACTGTTTTTT.

V gene TRBV25-1 combines with J gene TRBJ2-2, with D unclear. Germline CDR1 and CDR2: MGHDK and SYGVNS. This CDR3 has 12 residues. V was trimmed by 7 bases and J by 6 bases, leaving 9 bases between them. CDR3 bases: TGTGCCAGCATTAATGACGCCGGGGAGCTGTTTTTT. This sequence encodes CASINDAGELFF.

The chain couples TRBV7-2 to TRBJ1-1; 7 nucleotides agree with TRBD1. With 0 bases clipped from V and 11 bases from J, the junction kept 6 bases outside the gene matches. CDR3 length: 13 amino acids. From germline, CDR1 is SGHTA and CDR2 FQGNSA. The CDR3: CASSLAGQGDAFF. The CDR3 nucleotides are TGTGCCAGCAGCTTAGCGGGGCAGGGGGATGCTTTCTTT.

The CDR3, as DNA: TGTGCCAGCAGCGGCGTACTAGCGGAGGAGGATACGCAGTATTTT. It specifies CASSGVLAEEDTQYF. This chain uses TRBV7-9 with TRBJ2-3; 8 positions agree with TRBD2. The CDR3 consists of 15 residues. With 5 bases clipped from V and 6 bases from J, the junction kept 10 bases outside the gene matches. Per the germline V gene, CDR1 is SEHNR and CDR2 is FQNEAQ (reference sequence).

This CDR3 is CASKPSRAPYEQYF. The CDR3 nucleotides are TGTGCCAGCAAACCCTCCCGGGCTCCCTACGAGCAGTACTTC. The chain has TRBV12-3 or TRBV12-4 and TRBJ2-7; D remains ambiguous. V dropped 7 bases and J dropped 2 bases, with 15 bases sitting between them. This CDR3 region has 14 residues.

The chain joins TRBV29-1 to TRBJ2-1; a weak D match, TRBD2 (7 bases). V lost 3 bases and J lost 7, with 25 bases in between. The CDR3 contains 17 residues. From germline, CDR1 is SQVTM and CDR2 ANQGSEA. CDR3 sequence: CSVDPGGAGRLRNEQFF. CDR3 nucleotide sequence: TGCAGCGTTGATCCTGGGGGGGCAGGTAGATTAAGGAATGAGCAGTTCTTC.

The gene calls are TRBV28 and TRBJ2-7, with D perhaps TRBD1 (5 bases). Germline loops: CDR1 MDHEN, CDR2 SYDVKM. The CDR3 is 12 residues long. Between the trimmed V and J ends, which lost 6 bases and 6 bases, there was a span of 12 bases. CDR3 region: CASRRPGAEQYF. The CDR3 DNA is TGTGCCAGCAGACGGCCTGGGGCCGAGCAGTACTTC.

The chain is built from TRBV4-3 and TRBJ2-3, with D possibly TRBD2 on 5 matching bases. Germline V CDR1 and CDR2: LGHNA, YSLEER. V was shortened by 3 bases and J by 3 bases, with 13 bases between the two germline ends. The CDR3 has 15 amino acids. The CDR3 reads CASSHATGMTDTQYF. DNA of the CDR3: TGCGCCAGCAGCCACGCGACCGGGATGACAGATACGCAGTATTTT.

To note about this clonotype: The junction shows a germline mismatch at one end, possibly a read error. The gene calls are TRBV7-7 and TRBJ2-5; 8 nucleotides align to TRBD2. CDR3 size: 15 residues. Germline CDR1 SSHAT, CDR2 FNYEAQ (reference sequence). The CDR3 coding sequence is TGTGCTAGCAGCCGTAATAGCGGGAACCAAGAGACCCAGTACTTC. It yields the protein CASSRNSGNQETQYF.

The chain uses TRBV20-1 and TRBJ2-1, with D perhaps matching TRBD2 (6 bases). The CDR3 sequence is 17 residues long. Trimming left V 0 bases short and J 0 bases short, with 15 bases between. Germline V gene data show CDR1 as DFQATT and CDR2 as SNEGSKA (reference sequence). For the CDR3, the DNA is TGCAGTGCTAGAGACCTCGGGGGACCTAGCTCCTACAATGAGCAGTTCTTC. Its protein product is CSARDLGGPSSYNEQFF.